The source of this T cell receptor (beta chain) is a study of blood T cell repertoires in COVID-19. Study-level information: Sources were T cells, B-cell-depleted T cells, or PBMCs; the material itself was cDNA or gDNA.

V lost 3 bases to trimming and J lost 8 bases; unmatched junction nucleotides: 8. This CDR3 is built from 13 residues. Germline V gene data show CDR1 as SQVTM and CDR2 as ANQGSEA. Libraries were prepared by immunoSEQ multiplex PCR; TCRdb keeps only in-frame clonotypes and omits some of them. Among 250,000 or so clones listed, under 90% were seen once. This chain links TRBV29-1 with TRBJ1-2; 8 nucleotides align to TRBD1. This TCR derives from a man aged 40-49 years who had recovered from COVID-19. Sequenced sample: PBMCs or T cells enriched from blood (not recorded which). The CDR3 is CSVDPTGGGGYTF. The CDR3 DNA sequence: TGCAGCGTTGACCCCACAGGGGGAGGAGGCTACACCTTC.